This TCR beta chain originates from a study of T and B cells in COVID-19 patients. Overall study: The recovered cohort's median age was around 30 years, versus about 67 years in active infection. Critical illness requiring mechanical ventilation or extracorporeal membrane oxygenation affected about 60% of the roughly 20 active-infection patients.

TRB rearrangements were amplified by multiplex PCR with BIOMED2 TRB-A/B primers. One entry per CDR3 protein results from TCRdb running MiXCR on the multiplex PCR reads. The repertoire includes roughly 6,900 distinct CDR3 sequences, around 32% of them detected once, and more than 20% sits in the top ten. This clonotype is judged medium-sized (0.01 to 0.1%). Its antigen is still unknown. Study-level results: Clonality of TRB repertoires was high in active COVID-19; recovery brought above-healthy diversity and richness.

TRB was amplified from approximately 250-480 ng of blood genomic DNA. CDR1 is KGHSH, CDR2 LQKENI, per germline. The CDR3 is made up of 15 amino acids. Trimming removed 8 bases at V and 5 bases at J, with 22 bases between. Sequencing used blood. This chain links TRBV18 with TRBJ2-7; perhaps TRBD1 as D (6 bases). The TCR was taken from a human donor who had recovered from COVID-19. CDR3 in DNA: TGTGCCAGCCCCTATTCCGGGACATCGATCCACGAGCAGTACTTC. Translating it yields CASPYSGTSIHEQYF.